This TCR beta chain is drawn from a study of blood T cell repertoires in COVID-19. This table comes from immunoSEQ multiplex PCR, and its TCRdb copy is limited to in-frame clones, with some not included. The sample consists of some 160,000 clones, over 80% of them appearing once. Recovered participants had two consecutive negative NP/OP PCR tests, healthcare professional clearance, or symptom resolution. Turning to this clone: It is likely a read error, because the conserved phenylalanine at the end of the CDR3 is missing. The DNA is omitted, as the CDR3 cannot be located on it reliably, and the CDR3 follows TCRdb's listing.

In germline, CDR1 is SNHLY, CDR2 FYNNEI. The CDR3 is 13 residues long, ends included. The sequenced sample consisted of PBMCs or T cells enriched from blood (not recorded which). The clonotype comes from a woman aged 40 to 50 who had recovered from COVID-19. The chain carries TRBV2 and TRBJ2-3; whether TRBD2, the table's D call, matches the DNA was not checked. This CDR3 is CASSETTSGRARS.